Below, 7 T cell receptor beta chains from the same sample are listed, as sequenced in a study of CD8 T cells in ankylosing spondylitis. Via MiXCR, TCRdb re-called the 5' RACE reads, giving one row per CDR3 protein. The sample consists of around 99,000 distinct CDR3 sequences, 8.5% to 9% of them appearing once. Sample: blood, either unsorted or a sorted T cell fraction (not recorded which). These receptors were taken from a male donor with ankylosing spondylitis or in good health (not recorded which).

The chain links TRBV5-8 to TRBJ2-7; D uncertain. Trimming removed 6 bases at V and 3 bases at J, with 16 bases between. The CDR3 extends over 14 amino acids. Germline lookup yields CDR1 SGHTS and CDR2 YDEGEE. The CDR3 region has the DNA TGTGCCAGCATCCAACGGGCAGGCTACTACGAGCAGTACTTC. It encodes CASIQRAGYYEQYF.

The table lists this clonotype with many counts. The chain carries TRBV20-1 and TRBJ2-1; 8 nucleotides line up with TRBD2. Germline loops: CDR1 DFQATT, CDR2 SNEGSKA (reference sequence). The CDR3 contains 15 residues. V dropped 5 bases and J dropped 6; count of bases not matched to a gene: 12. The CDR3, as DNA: TGCAGTGCTCCCCAGAGAACTAGCGGTCGCAATGAGCAGTTCTTC. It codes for CSAPQRTSGRNEQFF.

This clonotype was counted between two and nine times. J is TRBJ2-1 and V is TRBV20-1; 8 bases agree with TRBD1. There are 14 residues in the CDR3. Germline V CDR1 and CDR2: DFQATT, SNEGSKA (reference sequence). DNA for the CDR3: TGCAGCTTAGTTAGGCAGGGGGCTAGGAATGAGCAGTTCTTC. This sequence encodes CSLVRQGARNEQFF.

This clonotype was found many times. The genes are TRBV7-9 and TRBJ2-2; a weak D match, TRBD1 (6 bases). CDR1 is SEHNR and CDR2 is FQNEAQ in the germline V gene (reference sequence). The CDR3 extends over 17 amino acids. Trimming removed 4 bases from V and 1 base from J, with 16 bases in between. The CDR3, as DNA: TGTGCCAGCAGCTCATATTGGACAGAAAGGAACACCGGGGAGCTGTTTTTT. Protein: CASSSYWTERNTGELFF.

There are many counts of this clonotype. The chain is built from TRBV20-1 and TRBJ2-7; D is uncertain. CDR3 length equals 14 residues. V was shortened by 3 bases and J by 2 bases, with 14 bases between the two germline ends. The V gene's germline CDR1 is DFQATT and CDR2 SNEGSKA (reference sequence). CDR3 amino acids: CSASKPRTTYEQYF. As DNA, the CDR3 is TGCAGTGCTAGTAAGCCGCGAACCACCTACGAGCAGTACTTC.

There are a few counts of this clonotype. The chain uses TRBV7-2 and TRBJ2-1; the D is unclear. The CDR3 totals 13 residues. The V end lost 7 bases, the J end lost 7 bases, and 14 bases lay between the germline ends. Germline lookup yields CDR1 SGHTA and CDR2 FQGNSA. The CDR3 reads CASTIPGPNEQFF. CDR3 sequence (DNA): TGTGCCAGCACTATCCCGGGCCCGAATGAGCAGTTCTTC. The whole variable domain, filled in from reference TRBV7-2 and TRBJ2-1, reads GAGVSQSPSNKVTEKGKDVELRCDPISGHTALYWYRQSLGQGLEFLIYFQGNSAPDKSGLPSDRFSAERTGGSVSTLTIQRTQQEDSAVYLCASTIPGPNEQFFGPGTRLTVL.

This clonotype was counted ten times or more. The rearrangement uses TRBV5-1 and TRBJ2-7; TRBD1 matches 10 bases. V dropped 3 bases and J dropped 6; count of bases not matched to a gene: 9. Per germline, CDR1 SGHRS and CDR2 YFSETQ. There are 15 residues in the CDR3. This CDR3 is CASSWNGQGGGEQYF. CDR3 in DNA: TGCGCCAGCAGCTGGAACGGACAGGGGGGAGGCGAGCAGTACTTC.